This T cell receptor beta chain stems from a study of T cell responses to AZD1222 COVID-19 vaccine. General observations from the study: The study sampled repertoires only after the peak T cell response. Within unmutated variant regions lay the reported targets of nearly half of spike-specific TCRs. A mostly white British donor set with more females was recruited, and clonal diversity was possibly underestimated.

Doses given second, at about 4 or about 12 weeks, were pooled. The germline V gene encodes CDR1 LNHDA and CDR2 SQIVND (reference sequence). This CDR3 region has 15 residues. J lost 7 bases, V lost 5 bases, and 10 bases had no gene match. Only in-frame clones appear in the TCRdb table, and some are missing; sequencing was by immunoSEQ multiplex PCR. The sample holds roughly 70,000 clones, roughly 85% seen once. Details on this clone: Antigen unknown.

The chain couples TRBV19 to TRBJ1-4; 7 nucleotides align to TRBD1. This TCR was sampled from an adult who received the AZD1222 COVID-19 vaccine. Here the sequenced sample was peripheral blood, taken 28 days after the second AZD1222 dose. The CDR3 DNA sequence: TGTGCCAGTAGTCCTCGACAGGGACACGGTGAAAAACTGTTTTTT. It codes for CASSPRQGHGEKLFF.